The rows below give T cell receptor beta chains drawn from one sample of a study of T-cell reconstitution after alpha-beta-depleted transplantation in children. TCRdb redid the calling of the PCR reads with MiXCR, one entry per CDR3 protein. The data hold some 310,000 distinct CDR3 sequences, with around 25% observed a single time. The specimen was PBMCs, mostly from graft donor cells, collected 180 days after TCRalphabeta/CD19-depleted stem cell transplant. These TCRs come from a male patient between 5 and 17 years old who had a stem cell transplant for acute lymphoblastic leukemia, so the T cells may come from the graft donor. CDR3s include the opening cysteine and the closing phenylalanine or tryptophan. A D gene is named only where the DNA matches it firmly. Not all rows give a size; the values are once, few, many and, for expanded clones, a class.

>TRBJ2-3|TRBV3-1|TRBD2|.
TGTGCCAGCAGCCGGTTAGCGGGAATGACAGATACGCAGTATTTT
CASSRLAGMTDTQYF
>TRBJ2-1|TRBV4-1|TRBD2|.
TGCGCCAGCAGCCAACTAGCGGGAGGGCGGTTCTTC
CASSQLAGGRFF
>TRBJ1-2|TRBV12-3/TRBV12-4|TRBD1|once
TGTGCCAGCAGTCCCATCATAACCAGACAGGGCTCTGGCTACACCTTC
CASSPIITRQGSGYTF
>TRBJ2-5|TRBV20-1|TRBD1|few
TGCAGTGCCGACAGGGGTCAAGAGACCCAGTACTTC
CSADRGQETQYF
>TRBJ2-7|TRBV7-9|.|.
TGTGCCAGCAGCTTAGGGTATGGCGCTTGGTACTTC
CASSLGYGAWYF
>TRBJ2-7|TRBV12-3/TRBV12-4|.|many
TGTGCCAGCAGCCTGGCCTTCGAGCAGTACTTC
CASSLAFEQYF
>TRBJ1-1|TRBV5-1|.|.
TGCGCCAGCAGCTTGGGTACAGGGATGGACACTGAAGCTTTCTTT
CASSLGTGMDTEAFF
>TRBJ2-1|TRBV25-1|.|few
TGTGCCAGCAGGGTCACGGGGAATGAGCAGTTCTTC
CASRVTGNEQFF
>TRBJ2-1|TRBV3-1|TRBD2|few
TGTGCCAGCAGCCACGGGACTAGCGGGTCGGATGAGCAGTTCTTC
CASSHGTSGSDEQFF
>TRBJ2-1|TRBV6-7|.|.
TGTGCCAGCAGTTGCGAAACAGGGTGCAATGAGCAGTTCTTC
CASSCETGCNEQFF
>TRBJ2-7|TRBV4-1|TRBD1|.
TGCGCCAGCAGCCAAGACGGACAGGGGGCACGCGAGCAGTACTTC
CASSQDGQGAREQYF
>TRBJ2-2|TRBV9|.|few
TGTGCCAGCAGCGTAGACGGTGGGGAGCTGTTTTTT
CASSVDGGELFF
>TRBJ2-3|TRBV29-1|.|few
TGCAGCGTTATTCTTAGCACAGATACGCAGTATTTT
CSVILSTDTQYF
>TRBJ2-2|TRBV9|TRBD1|few
TGTGCCAGCAGCGCCCTGCAGGGGGCCACCGGGGAGCTGTTTTTT
CASSALQGATGELFF
>TRBJ2-3|TRBV7-9|.|.
TGTGCCAGCAGCTTAACGATGATTGGCACAGATACGCAGTATTTT
CASSLTMIGTDTQYF
>TRBJ1-4|TRBV5-1|.|.
TGCGCCAGCAGCTTAGCCAGCAACGAGTTTGCAACTAATGAAAAACTGTTTTTT
CASSLASNEFATNEKLFF
>TRBJ2-3|TRBV5-1|.|few
TGCGCCAGCTGGAGTAGCCTTAGCACAGATACGCAGTATTTT
CASWSSLSTDTQYF